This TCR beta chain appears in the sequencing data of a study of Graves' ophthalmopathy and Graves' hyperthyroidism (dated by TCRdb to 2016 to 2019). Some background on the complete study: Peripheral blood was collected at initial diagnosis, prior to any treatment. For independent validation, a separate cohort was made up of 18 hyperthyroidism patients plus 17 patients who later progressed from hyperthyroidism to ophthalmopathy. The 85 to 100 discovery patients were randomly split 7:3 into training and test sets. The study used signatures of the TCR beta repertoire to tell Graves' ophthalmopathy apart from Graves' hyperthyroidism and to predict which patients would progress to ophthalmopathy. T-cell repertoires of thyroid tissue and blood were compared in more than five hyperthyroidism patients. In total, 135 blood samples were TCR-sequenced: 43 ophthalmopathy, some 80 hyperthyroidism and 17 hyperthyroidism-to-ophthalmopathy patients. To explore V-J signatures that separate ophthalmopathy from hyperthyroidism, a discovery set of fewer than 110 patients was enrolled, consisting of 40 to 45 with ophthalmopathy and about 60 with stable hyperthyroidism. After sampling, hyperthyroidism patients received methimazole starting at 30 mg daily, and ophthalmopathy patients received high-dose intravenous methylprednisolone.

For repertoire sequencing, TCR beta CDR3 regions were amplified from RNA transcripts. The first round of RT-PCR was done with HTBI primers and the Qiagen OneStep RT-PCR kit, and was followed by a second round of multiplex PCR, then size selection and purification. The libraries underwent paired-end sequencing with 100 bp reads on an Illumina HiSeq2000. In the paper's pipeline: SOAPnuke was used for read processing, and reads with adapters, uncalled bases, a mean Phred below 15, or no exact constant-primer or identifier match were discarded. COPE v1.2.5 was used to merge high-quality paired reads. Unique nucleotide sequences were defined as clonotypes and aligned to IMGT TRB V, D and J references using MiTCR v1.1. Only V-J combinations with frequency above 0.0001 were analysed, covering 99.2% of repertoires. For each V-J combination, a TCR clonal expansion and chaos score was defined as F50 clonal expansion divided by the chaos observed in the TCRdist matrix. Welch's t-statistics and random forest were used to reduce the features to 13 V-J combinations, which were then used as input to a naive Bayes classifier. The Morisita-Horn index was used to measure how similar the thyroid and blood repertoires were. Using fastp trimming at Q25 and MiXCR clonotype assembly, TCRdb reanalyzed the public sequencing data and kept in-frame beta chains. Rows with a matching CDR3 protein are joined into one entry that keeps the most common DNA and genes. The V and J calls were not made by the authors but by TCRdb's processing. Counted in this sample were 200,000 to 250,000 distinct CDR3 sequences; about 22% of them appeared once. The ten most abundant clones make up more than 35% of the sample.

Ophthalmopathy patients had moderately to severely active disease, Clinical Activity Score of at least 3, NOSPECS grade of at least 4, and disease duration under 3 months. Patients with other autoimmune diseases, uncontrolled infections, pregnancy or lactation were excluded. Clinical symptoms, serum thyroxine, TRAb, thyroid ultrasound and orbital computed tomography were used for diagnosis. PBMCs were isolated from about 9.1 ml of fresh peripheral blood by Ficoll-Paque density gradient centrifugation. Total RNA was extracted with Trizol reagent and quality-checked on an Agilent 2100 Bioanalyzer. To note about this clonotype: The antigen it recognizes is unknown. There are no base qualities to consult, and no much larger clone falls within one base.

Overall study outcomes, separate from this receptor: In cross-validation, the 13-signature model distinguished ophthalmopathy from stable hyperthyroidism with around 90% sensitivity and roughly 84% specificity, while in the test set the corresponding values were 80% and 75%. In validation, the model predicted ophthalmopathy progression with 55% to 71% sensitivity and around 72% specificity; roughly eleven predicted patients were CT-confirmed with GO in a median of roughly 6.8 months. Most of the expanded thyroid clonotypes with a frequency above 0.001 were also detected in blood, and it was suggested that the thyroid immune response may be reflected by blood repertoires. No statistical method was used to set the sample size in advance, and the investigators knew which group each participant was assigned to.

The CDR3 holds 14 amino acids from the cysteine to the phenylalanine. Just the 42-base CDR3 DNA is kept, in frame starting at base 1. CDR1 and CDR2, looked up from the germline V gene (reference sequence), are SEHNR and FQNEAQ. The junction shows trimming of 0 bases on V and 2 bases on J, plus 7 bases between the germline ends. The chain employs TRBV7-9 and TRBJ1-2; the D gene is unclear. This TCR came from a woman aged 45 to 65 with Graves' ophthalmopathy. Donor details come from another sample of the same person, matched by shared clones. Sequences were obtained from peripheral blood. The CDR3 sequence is CASSLALDNYGYTF. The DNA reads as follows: TGTGCCAGCAGCTTAGCCCTGGACAACTATGGCTACACCTTC.